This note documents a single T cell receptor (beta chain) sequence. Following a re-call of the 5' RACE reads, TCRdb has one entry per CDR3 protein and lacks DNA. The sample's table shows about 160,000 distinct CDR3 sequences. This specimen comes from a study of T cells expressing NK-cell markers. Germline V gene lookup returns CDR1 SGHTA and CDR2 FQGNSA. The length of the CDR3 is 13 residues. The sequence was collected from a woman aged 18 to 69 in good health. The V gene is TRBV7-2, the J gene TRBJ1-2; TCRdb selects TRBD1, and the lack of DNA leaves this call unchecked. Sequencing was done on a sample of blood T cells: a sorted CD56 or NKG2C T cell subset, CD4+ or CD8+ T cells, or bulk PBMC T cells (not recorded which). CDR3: CASNPDRGYGYTF.